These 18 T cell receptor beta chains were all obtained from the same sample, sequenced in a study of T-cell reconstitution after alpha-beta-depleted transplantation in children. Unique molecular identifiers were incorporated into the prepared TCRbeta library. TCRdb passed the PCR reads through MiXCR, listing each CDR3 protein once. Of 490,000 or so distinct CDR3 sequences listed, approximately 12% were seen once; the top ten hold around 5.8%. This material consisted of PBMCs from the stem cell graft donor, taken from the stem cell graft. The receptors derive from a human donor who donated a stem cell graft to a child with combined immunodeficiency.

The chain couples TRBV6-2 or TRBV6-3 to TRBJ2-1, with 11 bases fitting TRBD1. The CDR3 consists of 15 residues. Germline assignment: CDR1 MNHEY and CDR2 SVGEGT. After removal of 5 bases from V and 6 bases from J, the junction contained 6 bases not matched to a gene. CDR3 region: CASSPRTGGFNEQFF. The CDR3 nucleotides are TGTGCCAGCAGTCCCCGGACAGGGGGCTTCAATGAGCAGTTCTTC.

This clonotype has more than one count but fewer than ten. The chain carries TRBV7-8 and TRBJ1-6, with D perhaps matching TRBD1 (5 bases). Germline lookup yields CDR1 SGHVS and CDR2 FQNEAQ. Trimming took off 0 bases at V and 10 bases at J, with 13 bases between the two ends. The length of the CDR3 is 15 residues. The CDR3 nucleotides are TGTGCCAGCAGCTTAGCGGTTCAGGGCGGGTCACCCCTCCACTTT. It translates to CASSLAVQGGSPLHF.

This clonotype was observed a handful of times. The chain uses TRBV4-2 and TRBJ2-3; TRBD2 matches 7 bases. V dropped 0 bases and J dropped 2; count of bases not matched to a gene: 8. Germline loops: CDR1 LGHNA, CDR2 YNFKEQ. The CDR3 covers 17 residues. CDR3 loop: CASSQDLRGRSTDTQYF. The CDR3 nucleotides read TGTGCCAGCAGCCAAGATTTGCGGGGGAGATCCACAGATACGCAGTATTTT.

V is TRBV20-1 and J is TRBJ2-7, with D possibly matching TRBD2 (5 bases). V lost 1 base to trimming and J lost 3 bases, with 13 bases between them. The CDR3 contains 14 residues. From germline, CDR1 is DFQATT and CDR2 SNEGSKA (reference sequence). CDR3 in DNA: TGCAGTGCTAGAGTGGACGGGGTGGACTACGAGCAGTACTTC. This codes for CSARVDGVDYEQYF.

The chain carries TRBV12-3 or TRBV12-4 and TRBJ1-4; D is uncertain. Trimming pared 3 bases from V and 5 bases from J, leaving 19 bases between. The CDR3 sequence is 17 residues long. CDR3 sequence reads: CASSFNTGREVNEKLFF. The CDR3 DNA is TGTGCCAGCAGTTTCAATACTGGTCGTGAGGTGAATGAAAAACTGTTTTTT.

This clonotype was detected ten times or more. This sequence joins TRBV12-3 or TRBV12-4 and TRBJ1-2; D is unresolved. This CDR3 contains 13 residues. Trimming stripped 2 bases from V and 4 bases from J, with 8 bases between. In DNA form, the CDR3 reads TGTGCCAGCAGTTTAACTCCCATCTATGGCTACACCTTC. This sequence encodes CASSLTPIYGYTF.

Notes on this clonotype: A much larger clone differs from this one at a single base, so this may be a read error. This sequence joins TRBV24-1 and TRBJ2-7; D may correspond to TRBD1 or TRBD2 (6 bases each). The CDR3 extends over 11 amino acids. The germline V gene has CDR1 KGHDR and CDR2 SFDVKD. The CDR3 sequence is CPTRRGNEQYF. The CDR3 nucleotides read TGTCCCACCAGGAGGGGGAACGAGCAGTACTTC.

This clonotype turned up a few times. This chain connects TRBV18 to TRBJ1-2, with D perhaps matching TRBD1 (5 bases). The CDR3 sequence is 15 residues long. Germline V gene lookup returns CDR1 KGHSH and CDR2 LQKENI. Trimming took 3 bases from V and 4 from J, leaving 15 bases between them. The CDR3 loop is CASSPSGLGSYGYTF. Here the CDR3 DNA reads TGTGCCAGCTCACCGTCAGGGCTTGGTAGCTATGGCTACACCTTC.

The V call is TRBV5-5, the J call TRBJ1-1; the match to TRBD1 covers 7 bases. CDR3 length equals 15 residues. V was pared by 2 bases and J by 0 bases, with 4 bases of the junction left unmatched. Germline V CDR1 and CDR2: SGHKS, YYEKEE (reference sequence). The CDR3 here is CASSLPGGVNTEAFF. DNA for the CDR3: TGTGCCAGCAGCTTACCAGGGGGAGTGAACACTGAAGCTTTCTTT.

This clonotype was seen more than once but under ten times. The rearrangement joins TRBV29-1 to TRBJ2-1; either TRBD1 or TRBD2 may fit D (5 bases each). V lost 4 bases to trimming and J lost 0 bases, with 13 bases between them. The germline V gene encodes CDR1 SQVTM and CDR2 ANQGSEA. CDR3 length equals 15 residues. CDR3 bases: TGCAGCGTTGCGGGGCAAACGTACTCCTACAATGAGCAGTTCTTC. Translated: CSVAGQTYSYNEQFF.

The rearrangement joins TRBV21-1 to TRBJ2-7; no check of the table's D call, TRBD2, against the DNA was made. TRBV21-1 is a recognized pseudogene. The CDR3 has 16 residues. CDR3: CASSKAVVAGAYEQYF. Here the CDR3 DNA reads TGTGCCAGCAGCAAAGCAGTGGTAGCGGGTGCCTACGAGCAGTACTTC.

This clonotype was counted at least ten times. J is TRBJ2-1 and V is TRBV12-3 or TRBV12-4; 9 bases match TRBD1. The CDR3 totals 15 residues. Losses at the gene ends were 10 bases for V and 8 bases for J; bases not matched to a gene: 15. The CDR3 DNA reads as TGTGCCATCTCCGAATCCGGGACAGGGTCCTATGAGCAGTTCTTC. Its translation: CAISESGTGSYEQFF.

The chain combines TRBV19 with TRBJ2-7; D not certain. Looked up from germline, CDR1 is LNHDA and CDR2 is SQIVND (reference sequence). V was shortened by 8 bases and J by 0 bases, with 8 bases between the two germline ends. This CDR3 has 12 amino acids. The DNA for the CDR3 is TGTGCCAGTGCCTCGAGCTCCTACGAGCAGTACTTC. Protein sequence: CASASSSYEQYF.

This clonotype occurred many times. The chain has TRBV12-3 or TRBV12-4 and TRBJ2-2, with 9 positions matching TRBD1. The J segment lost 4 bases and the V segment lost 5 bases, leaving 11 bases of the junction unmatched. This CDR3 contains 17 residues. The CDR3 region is CASSPPSGQGLTGELFF. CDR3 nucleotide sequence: TGTGCCAGCAGTCCACCCTCGGGACAGGGTCTCACCGGGGAGCTGTTTTTT.

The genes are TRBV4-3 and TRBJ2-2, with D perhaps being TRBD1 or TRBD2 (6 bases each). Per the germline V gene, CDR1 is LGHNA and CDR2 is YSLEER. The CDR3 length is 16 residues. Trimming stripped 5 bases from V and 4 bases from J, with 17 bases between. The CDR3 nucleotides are TGCGCCAGCAGCACCCGACTAGGGGGTGTCACCGGGGAGCTGTTTTTT. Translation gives CASSTRLGGVTGELFF.

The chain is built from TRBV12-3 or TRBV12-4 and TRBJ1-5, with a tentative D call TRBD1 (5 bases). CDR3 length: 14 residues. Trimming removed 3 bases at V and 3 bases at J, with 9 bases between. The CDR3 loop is CASSLGPHNQPQHF. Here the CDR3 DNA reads TGTGCCAGCAGTTTGGGGCCCCACAATCAGCCCCAGCATTTT.

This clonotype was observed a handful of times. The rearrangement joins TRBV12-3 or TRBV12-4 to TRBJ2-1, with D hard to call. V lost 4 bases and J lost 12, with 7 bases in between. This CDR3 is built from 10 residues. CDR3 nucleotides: TGTGCCAGCAGTTCAAGCCGGCAGTTCTTC. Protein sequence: CASSSSRQFF.

The CDR3 bases are TGTGCCAGCAGTTACCGTGCAGGAACAAGGAGTGGTGGCTACACCTTC. This encodes CASSYRAGTRSGGYTF. This sequence joins TRBV6-5 and TRBJ1-2; D is ambiguous. This CDR3 spans 16 amino acids. Germline V CDR1 and CDR2: MNHEY, SVGAGI. V shed 2 bases and J shed 7 bases, with 20 bases lying between them.